The rows below give T cell receptor beta chains drawn from one sample of a study of T cell responses to AZD1222 COVID-19 vaccine. TCRdb's copy holds only in-frame clones and misses some; the assay was immunoSEQ multiplex PCR. The table includes 150,000 to 200,000 clones, 94% detected once. The sample consisted of peripheral blood, taken 28 days after the second AZD1222 dose. The receptors were gathered from an adult who received the AZD1222 COVID-19 vaccine. CDR3s include the opening cysteine and the closing phenylalanine or tryptophan. A D gene is named only where the DNA matches it firmly. Rows give clone size only sometimes, using once, few, many, or a class for an expanded clone.

>.|.|TRBV19|TRBJ1-1
CASINRPDKMNTEAFF
TGTGCCAGTATAAACAGGCCAGACAAGATGAACACTGAAGCTTTCTTT
>.|.|TRBV7-7|TRBJ2-5
CASSLGGVETQYF
TGTGCCAGCAGCTTAGGGGGCGTAGAGACCCAGTACTTC
>.|.|TRBV4-1|TRBJ2-1
CASSQVRTAYNEQFF
TGCGCCAGCAGCCAAGTCCGGACAGCCTACAATGAGCAGTTCTTC
>.|.|TRBV30|TRBJ1-2
CAWEGERNGYTF
TGTGCCTGGGAAGGGGAGAGGAATGGCTACACCTTC
>.|.|TRBV10-3|TRBJ2-7
CAISERKGDHPYEQYF
TGTGCCATCAGTGAACGAAAAGGGGACCACCCCTACGAGCAGTACTTC
>.|.|TRBV7-6|TRBJ2-2
CASTLSQLNTGELFF
TGTGCCAGCACCCTATCCCAATTGAACACCGGGGAGCTGTTTTTT
>.|.|TRBV3-1/TRBV3-2|TRBJ2-1
CASSQAKENRYNEQFF
TGTGCCAGCAGCCAAGCCAAGGAGAACCGCTACAATGAGCAGTTCTTC
>.|.|TRBV30|TRBJ1-2
CAWSVDDLGGYTF
TGTGCCTGGAGTGTAGATGATCTGGGCGGCTACACCTTC
>.|.|TRBV11-2|TRBJ1-1
CASSLLADSEAFF
TGTGCCAGCAGCTTATTGGCGGATTCTGAAGCTTTCTTT
>.|.|TRBV30|TRBJ2-7
CAWSPGPYEQYF
TGTGCCTGGAGTCCGGGGCCCTACGAGCAGTACTTC
>TRBD1|.|TRBV6-5|TRBJ1-4
CASRSDRGLNEKLFF
TGTGCCAGCAGATCAGACAGGGGCCTTAATGAAAAACTGTTTTTT
>.|.|TRBV2|TRBJ1-2
CASTAGPGYGYTF
TGTGCCAGCACGGCAGGGCCTGGCTATGGCTACACCTTC
>.|.|TRBV12-3/TRBV12-4|TRBJ2-5
CASSSGGWETQYF
TGTGCCAGCAGTTCAGGAGGGTGGGAGACCCAGTACTTC
>.|.|TRBV2|TRBJ1-1
CASRRELPNTEAFF
TGTGCCAGCAGGAGGGAGCTCCCCAACACTGAAGCTTTCTTT
>.|.|TRBV11-2|TRBJ2-2
CASLFGFPGELFF
TGTGCCAGCCTATTTGGGTTCCCCGGGGAGCTGTTTTTT
>.|.|TRBV18|TRBJ2-7
CASSRQSADYEQYF
TGTGCCAGCTCACGCCAGAGCGCCGACTACGAGCAGTACTTC
>TRBD2|.|TRBV6-5|TRBJ2-7
CASSSPGTSGYEQYF
TGTGCCAGCAGTTCACCCGGGACTAGCGGCTACGAGCAGTACTTC
>.|.|TRBV4-1|TRBJ1-1
CASSPYGGISTNTEAFF
TGCGCCAGCAGCCCTTATGGGGGAATTTCCACGAACACTGAAGCTTTCTTT
>TRBD1|.|TRBV2|TRBJ1-5
CASSELQGANQPQHF
TGTGCCAGCAGTGAACTACAGGGGGCGAATCAGCCCCAGCATTTT
>.|once|TRBV6-1|TRBJ1-5
CASSDLGAFSNQPQHF
TGTGCCAGCAGTGACCTAGGGGCGTTCAGCAATCAGCCCCAGCATTTT
>.|.|TRBV10-3|TRBJ2-5
CAISERAETQYF
TGTGCCATCAGTGAGAGGGCCGAGACCCAGTACTTC
>.|once|TRBV15|TRBJ2-3
CATSAEPWDTQYF
TGTGCCACCAGCGCCGAACCCTGGGATACGCAGTATTTT
>.|.|TRBV5-1|TRBJ2-2
CASSFAGFGELFF
TGCGCCAGCAGCTTCGCAGGGTTCGGGGAGCTGTTTTTT
>TRBD1|once|TRBV6-6|TRBJ1-2
CASGNTGGGHGYTF
TGTGCCAGCGGCAATACAGGGGGCGGGCATGGCTACACCTTC
>.|.|TRBV6-5|TRBJ2-5
CASRIQGGIVETQYF
TGTGCCAGCAGAATACAGGGTGGTATAGTGGAGACCCAGTACTTC
>TRBD2|.|TRBV4-1|TRBJ2-1
CASSQLTSGRGNEQFF
TGCGCCAGCAGCCAACTAACTAGCGGGAGAGGTAATGAGCAGTTCTTC
>.|.|TRBV5-1|TRBJ1-2
CASSLTSGTAYGYTF
TGCGCCAGCAGCCTAACTTCCGGGACGGCCTATGGCTACACCTTC
>TRBD1|.|TRBV7-8|TRBJ1-2
CASSLVPGQHYGYTF
TGTGCCAGCAGCTTAGTTCCGGGACAGCACTATGGCTACACCTTC
>.|.|TRBV18|TRBJ1-2
CASSPPPNRGANSNYGYTF
TGTGCCAGCTCACCTCCCCCAAACCGGGGGGCGAACTCTAACTATGGCTACACCTTC
>.|.|TRBV7-8|TRBJ2-7
CASRWGTSYEQYF
TGTGCCAGCCGGTGGGGGACCTCCTACGAGCAGTACTTC